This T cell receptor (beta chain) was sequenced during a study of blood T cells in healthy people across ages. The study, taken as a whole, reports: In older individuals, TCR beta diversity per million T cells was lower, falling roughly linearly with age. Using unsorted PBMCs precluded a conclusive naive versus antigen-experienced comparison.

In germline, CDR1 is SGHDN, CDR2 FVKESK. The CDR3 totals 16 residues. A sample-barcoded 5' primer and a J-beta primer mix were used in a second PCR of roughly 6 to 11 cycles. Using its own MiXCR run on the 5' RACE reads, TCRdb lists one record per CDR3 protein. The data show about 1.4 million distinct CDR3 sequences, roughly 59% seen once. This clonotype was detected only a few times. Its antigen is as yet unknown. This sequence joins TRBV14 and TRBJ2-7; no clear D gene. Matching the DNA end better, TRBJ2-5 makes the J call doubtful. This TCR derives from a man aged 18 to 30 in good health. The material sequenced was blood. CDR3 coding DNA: TGTGCCAGCAGCCAAAGCGATCAATCTAAGCAAGAGACCCAGTACTTC. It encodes CASSQSDQSKQETQYF.